The 25 T cell receptor beta chains in this list originate from one sample, sequenced in a study of blood T cell repertoires in COVID-19. Libraries were prepared by immunoSEQ multiplex PCR; TCRdb keeps only in-frame clonotypes and omits some of them. Counted here are around 300,000 clones, nearly 90% occurring once; the ten biggest clones make up around 4.4%. The sequenced sample consisted of PBMCs or T cells enriched from blood (not recorded which). The receptors here all came from a woman aged 18-29 years with acute COVID-19.

The chain employs TRBV7-3 and TRBJ2-1, with 11 bases matching TRBD2. Germline CDR1 reads SGHTA; CDR2 reads FQGTGA. The CDR3 contains 14 residues. The V gene end was trimmed by 5 bases and the J gene end by 7 bases; junction bases not matched to a gene: 4. In nucleotides, the CDR3 is TGTGCCAGCAGCGCACTAGCGGGAGAAAATGAGCAGTTCTTC. Translated, it gives CASSALAGENEQFF.

V and J are TRBV18 and TRBJ1-6; the D is unclear. Germline loops: CDR1 KGHSH, CDR2 LQKENI. The CDR3 extends over 15 amino acids. V lost 3 bases and J 12 bases, leaving 18 bases between the germline ends. CDR3 amino acids: CASSPEGGNNRPLHF. The CDR3 DNA reads TGTGCCAGCTCACCGGAGGGTGGCAACAATAGACCCCTCCACTTT.

CDR3 in DNA: TGTGCCAGCAGTTCCCCGGGAGGAAACGAGCAGTACTTC. Translation: CASSSPGGNEQYF. The V and J genes are TRBV27 and TRBJ2-7; 7 positions match TRBD2. The CDR3 extends over 13 amino acids. V shed 4 bases, J shed 5 bases, and the junction held 5 bases outside the gene matches. Germline assignment: CDR1 MNHEY and CDR2 SMNVEV (reference sequence).

The chain has TRBV27 and TRBJ1-3, with TRBD1 matching 7 bases. The length of the CDR3 is 18 residues. J was trimmed by 0 bases and V by 6 bases; bases with no gene match: 14. From germline, CDR1 is MNHEY and CDR2 SMNVEV (reference sequence). Written as DNA, the CDR3 is TGTGCCAGCAGCCTCTACTCCGGGACAGCGAGCTCTGGAAACACCATATATTTT. Protein product: CASSLYSGTASSGNTIYF.

This clone was seen only a few times. V usage is TRBV3-1 (or the pseudogene TRBV3-2) and J usage is TRBJ2-7, with TRBD2 identical over 8 bases. The trim removed 2 bases at V and 0 bases at J, leaving 3 bases unmatched. Germline V gives CDR1 LGHDT, CDR2 YNNKEL (reference sequence). This CDR3 has 15 residues. DNA of the CDR3: TGTGCCAGCAGCCAAACTAGCGGCTTCTCCTACGAGCAGTACTTC. Translating gives CASSQTSGFSYEQYF.

The chain recombines TRBV28 with TRBJ2-7; the match to TRBD1 covers 9 bases. CDR1 MDHEN and CDR2 SYDVKM come from the germline V gene. J lost 5 bases, V lost 5 bases, and 10 bases had no gene match. This CDR3 is built from 15 residues. The CDR3 nucleotides read TGTGCCAGCAGTGGCCTAGGACAGGGGCGACACGAGCAGTACTTC. Translated: CASSGLGQGRHEQYF.

This rearrangement joins TRBV9 to TRBJ1-1, with 10 bases matching TRBD1. Germline V gene data show CDR1 as SGDLS and CDR2 as YYNGEE. V was pared by 1 base and J by 0 bases, with 6 bases of the junction left unmatched. The length of the CDR3 is 17 residues. The CDR3 loop is CASSVRDRGSLNTEAFF. The CDR3 coding sequence is TGTGCCAGCAGCGTAAGGGACAGGGGATCCCTGAACACTGAAGCTTTCTTT. Full variable domain (outside the CDR3, taken from reference TRBV9 and TRBJ1-1): DSGVTQTPKHLITATGQRVTLRCSPRSGDLSVYWYQQSLDQGLQFLIQYYNGEERAKGNILERFSAQQFPDLHSELNLSSLELGDSALYFCASSVRDRGSLNTEAFFGQGTRLTVV.

The CDR3 protein is CASSDPITSGNLDEQFF. CDR3 DNA sequence: TGCGCCAGCAGTGACCCGATTACTAGCGGGAATTTAGATGAGCAGTTCTTC. This chain joins TRBV10-2 and TRBJ2-1; TRBD2 matches at 10 bases. From germline, CDR1 is WSHSY and CDR2 SAAADI. This CDR3 is 17 amino acids long. Trimming cost V 3 bases and J 8 bases; bases outside gene matches: 13.

V gene TRBV7-9 combines with J gene TRBJ2-1; 7 positions agree with TRBD2. Germline CDR1 SEHNR, CDR2 FQNEAQ (reference sequence). CDR3 length: 17 residues. After removal of 5 bases from V and 10 bases from J, the junction contained 20 bases not matched to a gene. DNA for the CDR3: TGTGCCAGCAGCCTGCCCTTCTATGCGGGAGACGGGCAGGAGCAGTTCTTC. This sequence encodes CASSLPFYAGDGQEQFF.

The chain uses TRBV20-1 and TRBJ2-2; D possibly corresponds to TRBD1 (5 bases). Germline lookup yields CDR1 DFQATT and CDR2 SNEGSKA (reference sequence). The CDR3 spans 17 residues. V lost 3 bases and J lost 0, with 17 bases in between. CDR3 sequence: CSASKGRGYANTGELFF. CDR3 sequence (DNA): TGCAGTGCTAGTAAAGGTAGGGGATACGCGAACACCGGGGAGCTGTTTTTT.

This chain uses TRBV6-2 or TRBV6-3 with TRBJ2-7, with a tentative D call TRBD2 (6 bases). Germline V lookup: CDR1 MNHEY, CDR2 SVGEGT. This CDR3 region has 16 residues. Deletions cut 0 bases from V and 0 bases from J, with 12 bases between. The CDR3 nucleotides are TGTGCCAGCAGTTACTCGACGGCGGGGAGCTCCTACGAGCAGTACTTC. Translated, it gives CASSYSTAGSSYEQYF.

The V gene is TRBV7-3, the J gene TRBJ2-4; a weak D match, TRBD1 (6 bases). V gave up 4 bases and J gave up 8 bases, with 15 bases separating them. The CDR3 extends over 14 amino acids. Per germline, CDR1 SGHTA and CDR2 FQGTGA. CDR3 coding DNA: TGTGCCAGCAGCTCCGGACTCGAGGGGGACATTCAGTACTTC. This codes for CASSSGLEGDIQYF.

The CDR3 region is CASSFFRGKNYEQYF. CDR3 bases: TGTGCCAGCAGCTTTTTTCGGGGTAAGAACTACGAGCAGTACTTC. V is TRBV11-2 and J is TRBJ2-7; TRBD2 is a possible D gene (5 bases). The CDR3 contains 15 residues. Looked up from germline, CDR1 is SGHAT and CDR2 is FQNNGV. Trimming removed 3 bases at V and 3 bases at J, with 15 bases between.

The chain combines TRBV5-1 with TRBJ2-7; D may be TRBD2 (6 bases). Germline CDR1 and CDR2: SGHRS and YFSETQ. This CDR3 is 14 amino acids long. V shed 2 bases and J shed 3 bases, with 12 bases lying between them. For the CDR3, the DNA is TGCGCCAGCAGCTTCGCGCAGGAGGGCTACGAGCAGTACTTC. It is translated as CASSFAQEGYEQYF.

This rearrangement joins TRBV13 to TRBJ1-6; TRBD1 aligns across 8 bases. V lost 3 bases and J lost 6; bases outside the gene matches: 10. Looked up from germline, CDR1 is PRHDT and CDR2 is FYEKMQ (reference sequence). CDR3 size: 17 residues. This CDR3 reads CASSFPTTGVGNSPLHF. CDR3 sequence (DNA): TGTGCCAGCAGCTTTCCAACGACAGGGGTGGGTAATTCACCCCTCCACTTT.

The chain employs TRBV27 and TRBJ2-2, with TRBD1 identical over 8 bases. The CDR3 sequence is 18 residues long. Trimming cost V 5 bases and J 1 base; bases outside gene matches: 12. CDR1 and CDR2 (germline): MNHEY, SMNVEV (reference sequence). CDR3 DNA: TGTGCCAGCAGTCCAACCGCGGGACAGGCCGTGAACACCGGGGAGCTGTTTTTT. Translation gives CASSPTAGQAVNTGELFF.

The J gene is TRBJ2-1, the V gene TRBV7-3, with 9 nucleotides matching TRBD2. The junction had 10 bases not matched to a gene; V was cut back by 5 bases and J by 2 bases. This CDR3 is built from 17 residues. The V gene's germline CDR1 is SGHTA and CDR2 FQGTGA. CDR3 DNA sequence: TGTGCCAGCAGCGCGATCGGACTAGCGAGGACCTACAATGAGCAGTTCTTC. It specifies CASSAIGLARTYNEQFF.

The rearrangement uses TRBV28 and TRBJ2-2, with 8 bases lining up with TRBD1. J was trimmed by 0 bases and V by 5 bases; bases with no gene match: 17. CDR1 and CDR2 from the germline V gene are MDHEN and SYDVKM. The CDR3 extends over 20 amino acids. The CDR3: CASSHRDRRPFTPNTGELFF. In nucleotides, the CDR3 is TGTGCCAGCAGTCACCGGGACAGGAGACCTTTTACACCGAACACCGGGGAGCTGTTTTTT. The full variable domain, completed using reference TRBV28 and TRBJ2-2, is DVKVTQSSRYLVKRTGEKVFLECVQDMDHENMFWYRQDPGLGLRLIYFSYDVKMKEKGDIPEGYSVSREKKERFSLILESASTNQTSMYLCASSHRDRRPFTPNTGELFFGEGSRLTVL.

V and J are TRBV29-1 and TRBJ1-1; 7 positions match TRBD1. The germline V gene encodes CDR1 SQVTM and CDR2 ANQGSEA. The V and J ends lost 5 bases and 5 bases, in that order; junction bases with no gene match: 11. The CDR3 runs to 14 residues. CDR3 residues: CSVSVQGLRTEAFF. DNA of the CDR3: TGCAGCGTTAGTGTACAGGGGTTAAGGACTGAAGCTTTCTTT.

The chain carries TRBV6-5 and TRBJ1-2, with TRBD1 as a possible D gene (6 bases). Between the trimmed V and J ends, which lost 6 bases and 3 bases, there was a span of 17 bases. CDR3 length: 15 amino acids. The germline gives CDR1 MNHEY, CDR2 SVGAGI. The CDR3 DNA follows: TGTGCCAGCAGCGCGACCGTACAGGGTTACTATGGCTACACCTTC. Amino acids: CASSATVQGYYGYTF.

The rearrangement joins TRBV7-2 to TRBJ1-4; no firm D call. This CDR3 is built from 13 residues. Germline assignment: CDR1 SGHTA and CDR2 FQGNSA. With 1 base removed from V and 6 bases from J, the gap between germline ends came to 6 bases. CDR3 nucleotides: TGTGCCAGCAGCTTAGTACTGGATGAAAAACTGTTTTTT. This codes for CASSLVLDEKLFF.

The chain carries TRBV9 and TRBJ2-5; D perhaps matches TRBD1 (6 bases). This CDR3 has 13 residues. V was clipped by 4 bases and J by 5 bases, with 12 bases between them. Germline-derived CDR1 and CDR2 are SGDLS and YYNGEE. The CDR3 loop reads CASSLTGMETQYF. The CDR3 region has the DNA TGTGCCAGCAGCTTAACAGGGATGGAGACCCAGTACTTC.

The chain carries TRBV28 and TRBJ2-2; no clear D. V lost 4 bases and J 1 base, leaving 10 bases between the germline ends. The CDR3 contains 15 residues. CDR1 and CDR2 (germline): MDHEN, SYDVKM. CDR3 region: CASSSPSRNTGELFF. CDR3 sequence (DNA): TGTGCCAGCAGTTCACCCTCCAGGAACACCGGGGAGCTGTTTTTT.

The V gene is TRBV28, the J gene TRBJ1-1; TRBD1 matches at 8 bases. Trimming took 5 bases from V and 6 from J; bases not matched to a gene: 11. Germline CDR1 is MDHEN and CDR2 is SYDVKM. This CDR3 is built from 15 residues. The DNA of the CDR3 is TGTGCCAGCAGTACCGGACAGGGCGCCGTCTCTGAAGCTTTCTTT. Its protein is CASSTGQGAVSEAFF.

The genes are TRBV28 and TRBJ2-7, with unresolved D. Germline lookup yields CDR1 MDHEN and CDR2 SYDVKM. The germline V and J ends were trimmed by 3 bases and 3 bases, with 24 bases remaining between them. CDR3 size: 18 residues. The CDR3 is CASSFRVISGLSVYEQYF. The CDR3 bases are TGTGCCAGCAGTTTTAGAGTCATTTCCGGTCTATCTGTCTACGAGCAGTACTTC.